A single TCR beta chain is shown here with its context. This entry belongs to a study of cytomegalovirus exposure and HLA in healthy donors. Vbeta (60) and Jbeta (13) primers were used in the PCR. The table came from immunoSEQ multiplex PCR; TCRdb's copy has only in-frame clones and leaves some out. The sample includes approximately 170,000 clones, roughly 83% of them seen just once. The junction had 12 bases not matched to a gene; V was cut back by 6 bases and J by 8 bases. The CDR3 totals 14 residues. Germline CDR1 reads SGHAT; CDR2 reads FQNNGV. The chain joins TRBV11-2 to TRBJ1-2, with 7 bases fitting TRBD1. Sequencing was done on a sample of PBMCs. The receptor was derived from a boy younger than 10 in good health and CMV-seronegative. The CDR3, as DNA: TGTGCCAGCAGGCGCCCGGGACAGCAAACGGGCTACACCTTC. Residues: CASRRPGQQTGYTF.